This entry concerns a single T cell receptor (beta chain). Trimming pared 3 bases from V and 3 bases from J, leaving 19 bases between. Germline values: CDR1 SEHNR, CDR2 FQNEAQ (reference sequence). The CDR3 runs 17 residues. TCRdb ran MiXCR on the 5' RACE reads and lists one entry per CDR3 protein. The sample yields around 300,000 distinct CDR3 sequences, roughly 13% seen once. This record belongs to a study of T-cell memory formation after mild COVID-19. The chain joins TRBV7-9 to TRBJ2-3, with a tentative D call TRBD2 (6 bases). Sequences were obtained from PBMCs or a T cell subset sorted from them (not recorded which). This clonotype originated in a man between 18 and 35 years old who had mild COVID-19 (a few samples of this study predate the infection). Cell type and time point are not known. The CDR3: CASSFNREPRRTDTQYF. The CDR3 bases are TGTGCCAGCAGCTTCAACCGGGAGCCTAGAAGAACAGATACGCAGTATTTT.